This TCR beta chain originates from a study of T cell repertoires in cytomegalovirus infection. TCRdb analysed the reads with MiXCR anew, one entry per CDR3 protein. Here the sample spans 750,000 to 900,000 distinct CDR3 sequences, about 28% being singletons. This clonotype was observed a handful of times. Antigen: not known. V lost 5 bases, J lost 1 base, and 10 bases lay in between. From germline, CDR1 is MDHEN and CDR2 SYDVKM. This CDR3 has 14 amino acids. The specimen was cultured CD8+ T cells from PBMCs, collected from culture after CMV antigen stimulation. This chain connects TRBV28 to TRBJ2-3; D might be TRBD1 (6 bases). The TCR sequence derives from a human donor in good health (CMV status not recorded). Some clones in this sample may be carry-over from other donors' samples. CDR3 nucleotides: TGTGCCAGCAGTCCTGACAGGCGCACAGATACGCAGTATTTT. Translating it yields CASSPDRRTDTQYF.